The present TCR beta chain was sequenced within a study of blood T cell repertoires in COVID-19. The overall study: Sources were T cells, B-cell-depleted T cells, or PBMCs; the material itself was cDNA or gDNA.

Study processing details: Reference gene primer amplification in the assay estimated nucleated cell counts. Clones were read by immunoSEQ multiplex PCR, and TCRdb kept only the in-frame ones, dropping some. V and J calls and clone size are given by that table; D and trimming were obtained from the DNA. The sample carries 140,000 or so clones, about 85% recorded once. It was during active infection that Seattle patients were enrolled and then longitudinally followed. Germline V gene sequence: CDR1 SGHVS, CDR2 FQNEAQ. The length of the CDR3 is 16 residues. V lost 4 bases, J lost 5 bases, and 10 bases stayed unmatched.

The sequencing input was peripheral blood. The source is a human donor with COVID-19, enrolled during active disease. The donor label of this sample is uncertain. This chain joins TRBV7-8 and TRBJ1-4, with 7 bases identical to TRBD1. CDR3 DNA: TGTGCCAGCAGCTACCAAGGGGGCATACCGAATGAAAAACTGTTTTTT. This sequence encodes CASSYQGGIPNEKLFF.